One T cell receptor (beta chain) is described in this entry. The CDR3 spans 19 residues. With 1 base clipped from V and 0 bases from J, the junction kept 10 bases outside the gene matches. CDR1 and CDR2 (germline): SGHNT, YYREEE (reference sequence). The sample comes from a study of blood T cell repertoires in COVID-19. Background on the study: Spain, Italy and the United States supplied samples that represented acute and convalescent COVID-19. In each case, the material was cDNA or gDNA derived from T cells, B-cell-depleted T cells, or PBMCs.

Original methodology: From reference gene primer amplification, estimates of nucleated cell counts were derived. Profiled with immunoSEQ multiplex PCR; TCRdb holds only in-frame clones, not every one. Clone size and V and J calls were adopted from that table, with D and trimming inferred from the DNA. The profile shows 200,000 to 300,000 clones, 84% of them singletons. The specimen sequenced was peripheral blood. The receptor comes from a middle-aged man with acute or convalescent COVID-19. The chain is built from TRBV5-4 and TRBJ2-2; 9 bases match TRBD1. CDR3 region: CASSLPGGQGISNTGELFF. The CDR3, as DNA: TGTGCCAGCAGCTTGCCAGGGGGACAGGGCATCTCGAACACCGGGGAGCTGTTTTTT.